This T cell receptor beta chain emerged from a study of T-cell memory formation after mild COVID-19 (dated by TCRdb to the early 2020s). A note on the overall study: TCR sequence clusters from the two donors were found to be largely donor specific. The cohort was made up of two young adult volunteers, one female and one male, who were previously healthy. Longitudinal TCRalpha and TCRbeta repertoire sequencing tracked T-cell clones expanding and contracting after mild COVID-19 in two donors.

Sequencing instrument: Illumina NovaSeq 6000. TCRalpha and TCRbeta cDNA libraries were built by 5'RACE with constant-segment primers, adding sample barcodes and unique molecular identifiers. RNA was extracted from every sample with Trizol reagent. Amplification of the libraries took two PCR steps, and the second step added a second sample barcode plus Illumina TruSeq adapters. Sequencing of the libraries was done on an Illumina NovaSeq, producing 2 x 150 bp paired-end reads. In the authors' own workflow: The reads were demultiplexed and collapsed into UMI-guided consensus sequences using migec v1.2.7. Using mixcr v2.1.11, UMI consensuses were aligned to TRA and TRB V and J templates and then assembled into clonotypes. A clonotype was counted as expanded or contracted only when both edgeR and NoisET called the clonotype significant, with the noise models trained on biological replicates. edgeR calls used a false discovery rate-adjusted p below 0.01 and a log2 fold-change threshold of 1. PCA with hierarchical clustering of max-normalized trajectories of the 1000 most abundant clonotypes was used as exploratory dynamics analysis. Separately sequenced CD4+ and CD8+ repertoires were used to assign a CD4 or CD8 phenotype to each responding clone. The public reads were quality trimmed at Q25 with fastp and then assembled into clones with MiXCR by TCRdb, keeping productive beta chains. CDR3 protein sequences are deduplicated, and each keeps its most common genes and DNA. TCRdb, rather than the study authors, made the V and J calls. This sample is represented by 95,000 to 120,000 distinct CDR3 sequences; 15% to 20% of them were singletons. The ten largest clonotypes hold over 4.5% of the sample.

Ficoll-Paque density gradient centrifugation was the method used to isolate PBMCs. Overall study results and their limits: SARS-CoV-2 specificity of the second-wave clones peaking on day 37 was not confirmed. Some responding clones were detected in pre-infection memory, suggesting pre-existing cross-reactive memory T cells joined the SARS-CoV-2 response. The study covered only a couple of mild cases, and larger cohorts including severe cases with pre-infection samples were considered necessary. Balanced CD4/CD8 phenotypes were observed for clones contracting from day 15 to 85, whereas a bias towards CD4+ was observed for a second wave of clones expanding from day 15 to 37. Contracting CD4+ clones turned up mainly in the CM and EM memory subsets, whereas EMRA was where CD8+ clones were enriched.

A remark on this clonotype: Its target antigen remains unknown. Base qualities were left out, and no much larger clone turns up one base away.

This sequence was found in a man aged 18 to 30 who had mild COVID-19 (a few samples of this study predate the infection). The sample titles of this study are shuffled in the database, so cell type and time point are left out; the donor was told from shared clones. The sequenced sample was PBMCs or a T cell subset sorted from them (not recorded which).

The DNA sequence is given as TGCGCCAGCAGCTTGGAGGGAATTACTAATTCACCCCTCCACTTT. It translates to CASSLEGITNSPLHF. The sequence is built from TRBV5-1 and TRBJ1-6; no D segment can be confidently identified. The cysteine opens and the phenylalanine closes a CDR3 of 15 amino acids. The only DNA kept is the CDR3, 45 bases in frame from the first base. As encoded in the germline V gene, CDR1 is SGHRS while CDR2 is YFSETQ. Between the V and J ends, shortened by 0 bases and 6 bases respectively, the junction contains 10 bases.